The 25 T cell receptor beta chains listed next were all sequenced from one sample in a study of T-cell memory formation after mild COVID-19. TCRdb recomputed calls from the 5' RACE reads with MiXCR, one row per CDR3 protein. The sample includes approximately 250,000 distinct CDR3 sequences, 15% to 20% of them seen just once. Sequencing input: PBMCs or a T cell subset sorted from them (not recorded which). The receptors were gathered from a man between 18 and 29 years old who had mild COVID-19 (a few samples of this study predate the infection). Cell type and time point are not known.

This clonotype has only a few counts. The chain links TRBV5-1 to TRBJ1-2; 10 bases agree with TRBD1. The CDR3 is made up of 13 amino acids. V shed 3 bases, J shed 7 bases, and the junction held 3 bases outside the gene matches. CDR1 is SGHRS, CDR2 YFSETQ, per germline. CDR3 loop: CASSYDRGLGYTF. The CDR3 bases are TGCGCCAGCAGCTACGACAGGGGGCTTGGCTACACCTTC.

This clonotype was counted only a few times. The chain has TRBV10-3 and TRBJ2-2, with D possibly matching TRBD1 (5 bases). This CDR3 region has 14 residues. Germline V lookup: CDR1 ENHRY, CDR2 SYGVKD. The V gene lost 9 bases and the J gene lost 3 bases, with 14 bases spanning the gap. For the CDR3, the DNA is TGTGCCATTAAATCAGGGATGGACACCGGGGAGCTGTTTTTT. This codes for CAIKSGMDTGELFF.

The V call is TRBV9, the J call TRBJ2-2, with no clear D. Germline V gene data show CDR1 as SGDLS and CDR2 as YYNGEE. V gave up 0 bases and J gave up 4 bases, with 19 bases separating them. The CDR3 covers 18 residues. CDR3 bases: TGTGCCAGCAGCGTAGCTCCTAACAGCTTTAACCCCACCGGGGAGCTGTTTTTT. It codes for CASSVAPNSFNPTGELFF.

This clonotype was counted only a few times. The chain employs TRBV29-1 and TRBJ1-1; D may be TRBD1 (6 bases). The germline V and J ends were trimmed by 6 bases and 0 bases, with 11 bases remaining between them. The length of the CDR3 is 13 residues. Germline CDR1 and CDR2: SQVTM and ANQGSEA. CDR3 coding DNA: TGCAGCGTCACGGGACATCTGAACACTGAAGCTTTCTTT. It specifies CSVTGHLNTEAFF. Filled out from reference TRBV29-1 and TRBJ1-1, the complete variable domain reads SAVISQKPSRDICQRGTSLTIQCQVDSQVTMMFWYRQQPGQSLTLIATANQGSEATYESGFVIDKFPISRPNLTFSTLTVSNMSPEDSSIYLCSVTGHLNTEAFFGQGTRLTVV.

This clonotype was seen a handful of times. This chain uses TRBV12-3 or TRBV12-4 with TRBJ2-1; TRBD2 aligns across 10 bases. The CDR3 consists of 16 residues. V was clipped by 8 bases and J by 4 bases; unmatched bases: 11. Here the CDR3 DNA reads TGTGCCAGCCGAGGGCTCTTAGCGGGGGGATACAATGAGCAGTTCTTC. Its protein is CASRGLLAGGYNEQFF.

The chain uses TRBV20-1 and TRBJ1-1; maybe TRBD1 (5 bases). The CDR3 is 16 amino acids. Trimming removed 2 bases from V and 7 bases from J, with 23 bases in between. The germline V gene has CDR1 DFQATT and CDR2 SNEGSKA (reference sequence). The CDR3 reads CSARPPRGRGWDEAFF. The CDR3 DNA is TGCAGTGCTAGACCACCGCGGGGAAGGGGCTGGGATGAAGCTTTCTTT.

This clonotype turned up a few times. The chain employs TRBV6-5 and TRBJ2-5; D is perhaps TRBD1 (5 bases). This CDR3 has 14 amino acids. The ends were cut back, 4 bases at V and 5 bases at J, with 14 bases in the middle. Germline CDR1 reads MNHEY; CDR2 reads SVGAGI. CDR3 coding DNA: TGTGCCAGCAGTTTAGGGGCCGGGTGGGAGACCCAGTACTTC. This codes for CASSLGAGWETQYF.

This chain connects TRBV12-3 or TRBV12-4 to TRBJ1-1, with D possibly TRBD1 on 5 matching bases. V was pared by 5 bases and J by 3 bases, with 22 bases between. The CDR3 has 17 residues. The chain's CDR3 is CASSHIYRQSSDTEAFF. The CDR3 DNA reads TGTGCCAGCAGTCACATATATCGACAGAGCTCGGACACTGAAGCTTTCTTT.

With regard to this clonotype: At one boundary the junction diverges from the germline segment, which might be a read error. DNA for the CDR3: TGCGCCAGCAGCTACGGGGAGGGGAGGTTGGATTTT. This sequence encodes CASSYGEGRLDF. The chain links TRBV4-1 to TRBJ2-3; 7 bases are a match to TRBD2. Germline CDR1 MGHRA, CDR2 YSYEKL. This CDR3 region has 12 residues.

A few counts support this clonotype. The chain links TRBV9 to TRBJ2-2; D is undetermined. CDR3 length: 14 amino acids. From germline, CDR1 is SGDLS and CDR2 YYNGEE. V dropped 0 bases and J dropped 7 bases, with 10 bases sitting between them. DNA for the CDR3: TGTGCCAGCAGCGTAGGTGGGGAAAGCGGGGAGCTGTTTTTT. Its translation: CASSVGGESGELFF.

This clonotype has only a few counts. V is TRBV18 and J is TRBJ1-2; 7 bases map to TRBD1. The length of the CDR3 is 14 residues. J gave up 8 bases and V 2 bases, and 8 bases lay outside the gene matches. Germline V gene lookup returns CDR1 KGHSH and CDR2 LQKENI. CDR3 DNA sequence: TGTGCCAGCTCACCAGTACGGGACAGATGGGGCTACACCTTC. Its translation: CASSPVRDRWGYTF.

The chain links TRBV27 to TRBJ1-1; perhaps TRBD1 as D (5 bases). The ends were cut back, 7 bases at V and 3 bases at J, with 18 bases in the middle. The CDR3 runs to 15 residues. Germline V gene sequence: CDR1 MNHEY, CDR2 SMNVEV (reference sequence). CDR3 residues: CASTPRGRPDTEAFF. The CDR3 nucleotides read TGTGCCAGCACCCCCCGGGGCCGGCCGGACACTGAAGCTTTCTTT.

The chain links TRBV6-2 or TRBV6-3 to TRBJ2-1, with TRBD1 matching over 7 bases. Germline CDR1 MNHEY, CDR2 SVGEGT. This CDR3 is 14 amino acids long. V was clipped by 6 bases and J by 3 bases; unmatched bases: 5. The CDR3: CASSRDSFYNEQFF. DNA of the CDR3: TGTGCCAGCAGCCGGGACAGCTTCTACAATGAGCAGTTCTTC.

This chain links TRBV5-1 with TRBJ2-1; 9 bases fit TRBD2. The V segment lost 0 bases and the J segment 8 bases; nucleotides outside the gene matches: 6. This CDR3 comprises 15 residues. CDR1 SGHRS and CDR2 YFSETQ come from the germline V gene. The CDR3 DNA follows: TGCGCCAGCAGCTTGGTTCTGAGCGGGGGGTATGAGCAGTTCTTC. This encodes CASSLVLSGGYEQFF. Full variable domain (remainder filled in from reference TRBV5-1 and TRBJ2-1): KAGVTQTPRYLIKTRGQQVTLSCSPISGHRSVSWYQQTPGQGLQFLFEYFSETQRNKGNFPGRFSGRQFSNSRSEMNVSTLELGDSALYLCASSLVLSGGYEQFFGPGTRLTVL.

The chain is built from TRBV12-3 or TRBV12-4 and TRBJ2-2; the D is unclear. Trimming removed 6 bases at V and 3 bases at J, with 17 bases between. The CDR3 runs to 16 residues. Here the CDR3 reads CASSPWAHTDTGELFF. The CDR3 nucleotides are TGTGCCAGCAGCCCGTGGGCCCATACGGACACCGGGGAGCTGTTTTTT.

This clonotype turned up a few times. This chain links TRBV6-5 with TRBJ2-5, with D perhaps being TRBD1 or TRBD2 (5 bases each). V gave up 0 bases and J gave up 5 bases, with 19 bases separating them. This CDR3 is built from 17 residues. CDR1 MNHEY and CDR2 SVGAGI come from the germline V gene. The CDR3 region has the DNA TGTGCCAGCAGTTACTCCTTTTTAGGGGAGAGTTGGGAGACCCAGTACTTC. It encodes CASSYSFLGESWETQYF.

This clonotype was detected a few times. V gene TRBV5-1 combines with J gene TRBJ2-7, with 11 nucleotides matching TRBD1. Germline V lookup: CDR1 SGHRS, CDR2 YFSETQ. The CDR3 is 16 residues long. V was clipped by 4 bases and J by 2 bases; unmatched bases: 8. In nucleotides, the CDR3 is TGCGCCAGCAGCCCCCTGCCGGGACAGGGGGCCTACGAGCAGTACTTC. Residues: CASSPLPGQGAYEQYF.

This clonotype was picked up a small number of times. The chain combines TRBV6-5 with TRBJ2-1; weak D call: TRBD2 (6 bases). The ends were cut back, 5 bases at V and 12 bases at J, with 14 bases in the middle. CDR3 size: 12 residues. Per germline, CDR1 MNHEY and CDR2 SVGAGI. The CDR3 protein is CASSKGTEGQFF. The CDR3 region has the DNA TGTGCCAGCAGTAAGGGGACTGAAGGGCAGTTCTTC.

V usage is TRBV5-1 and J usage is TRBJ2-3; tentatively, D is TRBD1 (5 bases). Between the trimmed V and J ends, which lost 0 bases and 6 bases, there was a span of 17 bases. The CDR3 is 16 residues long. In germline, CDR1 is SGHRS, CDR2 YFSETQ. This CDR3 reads CASSLEDILLADTQYF. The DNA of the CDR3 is TGCGCCAGCAGCTTGGAGGACATTCTCCTTGCCGATACGCAGTATTTT.

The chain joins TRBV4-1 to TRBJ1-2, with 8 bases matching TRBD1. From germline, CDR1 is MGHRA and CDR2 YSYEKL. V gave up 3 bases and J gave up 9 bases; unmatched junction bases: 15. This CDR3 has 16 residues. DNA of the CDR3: TGCGCCAGCAGCCACTCCCCGTACAGGGACAGGATCCGCTACACCTTC. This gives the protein CASSHSPYRDRIRYTF.

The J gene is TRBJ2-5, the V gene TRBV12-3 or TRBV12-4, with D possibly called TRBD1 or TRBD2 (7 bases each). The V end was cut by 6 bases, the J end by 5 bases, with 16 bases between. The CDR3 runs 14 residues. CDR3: CASRPTGREETQYF. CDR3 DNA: TGTGCCAGCAGACCGACAGGGAGGGAGGAGACCCAGTACTTC.

CDR3 in amino acids: CASSLAVSAYNEQFF. DNA of the CDR3: TGTGCCAGCAGCTTAGCGGTCTCTGCTTACAATGAGCAGTTCTTC. This chain connects TRBV7-8 to TRBJ2-1; D call uncertain. The CDR3 extends over 15 amino acids. The V and J ends lost 0 bases and 4 bases respectively, with 10 bases between them. Germline V CDR1 and CDR2: SGHVS, FQNEAQ.

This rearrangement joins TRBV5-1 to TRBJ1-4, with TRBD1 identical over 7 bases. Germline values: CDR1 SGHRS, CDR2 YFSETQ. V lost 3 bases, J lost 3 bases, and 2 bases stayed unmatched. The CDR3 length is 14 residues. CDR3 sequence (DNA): TGCGCCAGCAGCTCACAGGGGTCTAATGAAAAACTGTTTTTT. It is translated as CASSSQGSNEKLFF.

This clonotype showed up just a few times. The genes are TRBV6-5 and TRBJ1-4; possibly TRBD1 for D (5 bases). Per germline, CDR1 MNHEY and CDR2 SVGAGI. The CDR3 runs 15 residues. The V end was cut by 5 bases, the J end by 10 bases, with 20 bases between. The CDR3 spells CASSRTGTFPGKLFF. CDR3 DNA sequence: TGTGCCAGCAGTAGAACCGGGACCTTTCCGGGAAAACTGTTTTTT.

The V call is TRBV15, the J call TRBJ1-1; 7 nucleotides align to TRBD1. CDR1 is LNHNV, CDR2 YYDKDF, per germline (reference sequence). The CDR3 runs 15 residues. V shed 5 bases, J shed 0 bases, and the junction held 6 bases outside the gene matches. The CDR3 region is CATSWRTGLNTEAFF. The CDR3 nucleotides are TGTGCCACCAGCTGGAGGACAGGCCTGAACACTGAAGCTTTCTTT. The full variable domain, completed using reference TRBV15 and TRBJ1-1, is DAMVIQNPRYQVTQFGKPVTLSCSQTLNHNVMYWYQQKSSQAPKLLFHYYDKDFNNEADTPDNFQSRRPNTSFCFLDIRSPGLGDTAMYLCATSWRTGLNTEAFFGQGTRLTVV.